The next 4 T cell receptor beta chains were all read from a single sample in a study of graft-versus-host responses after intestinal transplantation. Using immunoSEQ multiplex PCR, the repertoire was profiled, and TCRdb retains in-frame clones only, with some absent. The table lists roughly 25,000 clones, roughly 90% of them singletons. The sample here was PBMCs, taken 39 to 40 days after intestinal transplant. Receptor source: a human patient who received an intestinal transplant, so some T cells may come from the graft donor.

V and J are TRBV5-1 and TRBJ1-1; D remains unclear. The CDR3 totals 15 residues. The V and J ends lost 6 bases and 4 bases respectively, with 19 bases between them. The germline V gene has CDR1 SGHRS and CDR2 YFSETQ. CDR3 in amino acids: CASTLGLLGGTEAFF. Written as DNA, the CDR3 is TGCGCCAGCACCCTAGGGCTCCTTGGTGGCACTGAAGCTTTCTTT.

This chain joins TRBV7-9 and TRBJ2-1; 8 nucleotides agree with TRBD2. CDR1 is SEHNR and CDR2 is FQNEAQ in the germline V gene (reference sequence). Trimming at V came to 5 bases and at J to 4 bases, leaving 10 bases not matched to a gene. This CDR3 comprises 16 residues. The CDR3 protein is CASSPEGVAGYNEQFF. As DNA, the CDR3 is TGTGCCAGCAGCCCTGAGGGGGTAGCGGGGTACAATGAGCAGTTCTTC.

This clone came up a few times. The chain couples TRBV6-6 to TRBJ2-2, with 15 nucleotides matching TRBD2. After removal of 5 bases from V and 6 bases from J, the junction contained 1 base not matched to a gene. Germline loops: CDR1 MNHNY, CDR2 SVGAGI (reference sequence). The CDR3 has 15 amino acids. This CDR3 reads CASSGLAGGPGELFF. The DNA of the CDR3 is TGTGCCAGCAGTGGACTAGCGGGAGGGCCCGGGGAGCTGTTTTTT.

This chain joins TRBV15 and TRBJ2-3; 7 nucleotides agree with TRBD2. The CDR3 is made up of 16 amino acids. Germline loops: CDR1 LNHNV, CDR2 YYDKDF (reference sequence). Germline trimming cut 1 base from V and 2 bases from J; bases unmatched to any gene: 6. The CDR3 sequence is CATSRAALAATDTQYF. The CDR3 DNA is TGTGCCACCAGCAGAGCGGCCCTAGCGGCCACAGATACGCAGTATTTT.